Below, 5 T cell receptor beta chains from the same sample are listed, as sequenced in a study of identical twins. TCRdb recomputed calls from the 5' RACE reads with MiXCR, one row per CDR3 protein. The top ten clones hold roughly 1.6% of a sample with hundreds of thousands of distinct CDR3 sequences, 5.5% to 7.5% of them seen once. The material sequenced was naive T cells sorted from blood. Receptors were obtained from a man between 18 and 35 years old in good health.

Ten or more counts support this clonotype. This chain connects TRBV20-1 to TRBJ2-1; 7 bases are a match to TRBD2. There are 15 residues in the CDR3. With V trimmed by 0 bases and J by 8 bases, 10 bases remained unmatched. The germline gives CDR1 DFQATT, CDR2 SNEGSKA (reference sequence). DNA of the CDR3: TGCAGTGCTAGAGATGCCGGGAGGACTAAGGATGAGCAGTTCTTC. Protein product: CSARDAGRTKDEQFF.

The chain is built from TRBV27 and TRBJ2-6, with TRBD1 as a possible D gene (5 bases). Germline V gives CDR1 MNHEY, CDR2 SMNVEV (reference sequence). This CDR3 region has 17 residues. Between the trimmed V and J ends, which lost 5 bases and 0 bases, there was a span of 14 bases. The CDR3 region has the DNA TGTGCCAGCAGTCCCATTATTAGGGGCTCTGGGGCCAACGTCCTGACTTTC. Encoded protein: CASSPIIRGSGANVLTF. Filled out from reference TRBV27 and TRBJ2-6, the complete variable domain reads EAQVTQNPRYLITVTGKKLTVTCSQNMNHEYMSWYRQDPGLGLRQIYYSMNVEVTDKGDVPEGYKVSRKEKRNFPLILESPSPNQTSLYFCASSPIIRGSGANVLTFGAGSRLTVL.

This clonotype was recorded many times. The rearrangement joins TRBV14 to TRBJ2-3; perhaps TRBD2 as D (6 bases). Trimming left V 8 bases short and J 3 bases short, with 18 bases between. Germline CDR1 reads SGHDN; CDR2 reads FVKESK. The CDR3 is 15 residues long. CDR3 in DNA: TGTGCCAGCGGGTTAGGTCGGGAGTCGACAGATACGCAGTATTTT. This encodes CASGLGRESTDTQYF.

This clonotype was seen at least ten times. The chain is built from TRBV6-1 and TRBJ2-7; TRBD1 agrees at 7 bases. CDR1 and CDR2 from the germline V gene are MNHNS and SASEGT. This CDR3 contains 16 residues. Unmatched junction bases numbered 9, after V lost 3 bases and J lost 1 base. The CDR3 nucleotides read TGTGCCAGCAGTGACATACAGGGGCAGCGATCCTACGAGCAGTACTTC. Amino acids: CASSDIQGQRSYEQYF.

The V gene is TRBV20-1, the J gene TRBJ2-7; 9 bases are shared with TRBD2. Germline loops: CDR1 DFQATT, CDR2 SNEGSKA (reference sequence). The length of the CDR3 is 14 residues. V dropped 6 bases and J dropped 5; count of bases not matched to a gene: 11. The CDR3 DNA follows: TGCAGTGCGTGGACTAGCGAAAGGGTCCACGAGCAGTACTTC. Protein: CSAWTSERVHEQYF.